This T cell receptor (beta chain) is from a study of CD8+CD57+ T cells in acquired aplastic anemia. Study background: Sorting CD4+ and CD8+ cells gave DNA averaging approximately 3 ug.

The sequenced patients had an expansion of CD8+CD57+ cells seen by flow cytometry. The TCR beta profiling, which covered VDJ combination and CDR3 sequence, was carried out using genomic DNA as the template. TCRdb fed the reads into MiXCR, producing one record per CDR3 protein. The data contain 100,000 to 150,000 distinct CDR3 sequences, 58% of them singletons. This CDR3 is built from 16 residues. The junction had 8 bases not matched to a gene; V was cut back by 4 bases and J by 5 bases. The germline gives CDR1 MNHEY, CDR2 SVGAGI. This rearrangement joins TRBV6-5 to TRBJ1-6; the match to TRBD1 covers 7 bases. The sequence was collected from a human donor with aplastic anemia. The sample comprised sorted CD4+, CD8+, or CD8+CD57+ T cells (not recorded which) from PBMCs. The CDR3: CASSLSGRGDNSPLHF. The CDR3 DNA reads TGTGCCAGCAGTTTATCGGGCAGGGGGGATAATTCACCCCTCCACTTT.